This record covers a single TCR beta chain. Its specificity is unknown. The record originates from a study of OX40 agonist ivuxolimab in advanced cancers. Overall study context: Partial responses occurred in three patients (one hepatocellular carcinoma, two cutaneous melanoma). Overall study results and limits: Mean expanded clone counts were higher in CD8+ than CD4+ T cells.

TCRdb's table, derived via immunoSEQ multiplex PCR, lists solely in-frame clones and lacks some. The data contain tens of thousands of clones, roughly 80% of them singletons. Germline V lookup: CDR1 MNHNY, CDR2 SVGAGI (reference sequence). Trimming took 2 bases from V and 2 from J, leaving 6 bases between them. CDR3 size: 13 residues. The sequence was collected from an adult with an advanced solid tumor such as melanoma, head and neck, liver or kidney cancer. The source was CD4+ or CD8+ T cells sorted from blood, collected in a trial of the OX40 agonist ivuxolimab. The J gene is TRBJ1-2, the V gene TRBV6-6, with D uncertain. CDR3 amino acids: CASSYRQNYGYTF. DNA of the CDR3: TGTGCCAGCAGTTACCGGCAGAACTATGGCTACACCTTC.